The table lists the clone carrying this T cell receptor beta chain with a few counts. This specimen belongs to a study of blood T cells in healthy people across ages. Primed by a sample-barcoded 5' primer and a J-beta primer mix, a second PCR proceeded for about 7 to 11 cycles. Each CDR3 protein gets one entry after TCRdb re-called the 5' RACE reads with MiXCR. Of about 970,000 distinct CDR3 sequences in the sample, 51% were seen once. The CDR3 is made up of 16 amino acids. The germline CDR1 and CDR2 sequences are SGHTA and FQGNSA. V shed 5 bases and J shed 6 bases, with 21 bases lying between them. Sequencing used blood. The TCR sequence derives from a woman aged 60-75 years in good health. This rearrangement joins TRBV7-2 to TRBJ2-3; tentatively, D is TRBD2 (6 bases). The CDR3 DNA reads TGTGCCAGCAGCCCGAAAGTCCGGGAGATTTTTGATACGCAGTATTTT. It is translated as CASSPKVREIFDTQYF.